These T cell receptor beta chains were read from a single sample in a study of cytomegalovirus exposure and HLA in healthy donors. Assay: immunoSEQ multiplex PCR; the TCRdb copy retains only in-frame clones and omits some. This sample has approximately 100,000 clones; approximately 82% occur once, and the top ten carry 2.5%. The specimen sequenced was PBMCs. Every receptor here comes from a man aged 35-49 years in good health and CMV-seronegative. Each CDR3 is given with its conserved first and last residue. D genes are given only for firm matches. The size entry is marked missing in some rows and otherwise reads once, few, many or a size class.

v_gene,j_gene,d_gene,abundance,CDR3nt,CDR3aa
TRBV5-6,TRBJ2-7,TRBD2,few,TGTGCCAGCAGCCACCGGGAGGACCCCTACGAGCAGTACTTC,CASSHREDPYEQYF
TRBV18,TRBJ2-7,NA,once,TGTGCCAGCTCACTACCCATGGGGGGGGGCCTGTACGAGCAGTACTTC,CASSLPMGGGLYEQYF
TRBV19,TRBJ2-2,TRBD1,few,TGTGCCAGTAGTAAGGGACAGGGGGCCGGGGAGCTGTTTTTT,CASSKGQGAGELFF
TRBV6-6,TRBJ1-2,NA,few,TGTGCCAGCAGCCCTGCGGGGGGTAATGGCTACACCTTC,CASSPAGGNGYTF
TRBV5-1,TRBJ2-7,TRBD2,once,TGCGCCAGCAGCTTGGATGCGGGGGGCATCGACGAGCAGTACTTC,CASSLDAGGIDEQYF
TRBV27,TRBJ1-2,NA,NA,TGTGCCAGCAGTGCTAGATATGGAGGGAACTATGGCTACACCTTC,CASSARYGGNYGYTF
TRBV5-1,TRBJ2-3,NA,NA,TGCGCCAGCAGCTTGGGCGGTGTTGGGAGCACAGATACGCAGTATTTT,CASSLGGVGSTDTQYF
TRBV7-2,TRBJ1-5,NA,NA,TGTGCCAGCAGCTTAGCCCCCAGGGGCACCAATCAGCCCCAGCATTTT,CASSLAPRGTNQPQHF
TRBV6-5,TRBJ1-1,NA,NA,TGTGCCAGCAGTCAACAGGTGAACACTGAAGCTTTCTTT,CASSQQVNTEAFF
TRBV6-1,TRBJ2-2,NA,few,TGTGCCAGCAGTGAACGGGCAGGACTTGGCACCGGGGAGCTGTTTTTT,CASSERAGLGTGELFF
TRBV1,TRBJ2-1,NA,NA,TGCACCAGCAGCCCTGACAGGGAGGTCCACAATGAGCAGTTCTTC,CTSSPDREVHNEQFF
TRBV7-8,TRBJ2-5,NA,NA,TGTGCCAGCAGCCAGCGGGTTCGAGAGACCCAGTACTTC,CASSQRVRETQYF
TRBV5-4,TRBJ2-3,TRBD2,once,TGTGCCAGCAGCTTGGGCGGGACTAGCACAGATACGCAGTTTTTT,CASSLGGTSTDTQFF
TRBV19,TRBJ1-6,NA,NA,TGTGCCAGTAGCCCAATGGAGGGAGCAATGTCACCCCTCCACTTT,CASSPMEGAMSPLHF
TRBV5-1,TRBJ2-2,TRBD2,NA,TGCGCCAGCGTCCAGCGGGGGAGCTCCGGGGAGCTGTTTTTT,CASVQRGSSGELFF
TRBV29-1,TRBJ2-7,NA,NA,TGCAGCGTCCTGACAGGGTGGGGAGGTGAGCAGTACTTC,CSVLTGWGGEQYF
TRBV5-6,TRBJ1-2,TRBD1,NA,TGTGCCAGCAGCTTGTTAGGGACAGGGACCAACTATGGCTACACCTTC,CASSLLGTGTNYGYTF
TRBV5-1,TRBJ1-3,TRBD1,NA,TGCGCCAGCAGCTTGAGCTCGGGACAGGGGACTGGAAACACCATATATTTT,CASSLSSGQGTGNTIYF
TRBV20-1,TRBJ1-1,NA,NA,TGTAGTGCCGTCGGGAACACTGAAGCTTTCTTT,CSAVGNTEAFF
TRBV7-2,TRBJ2-5,TRBD2,few,TGTGCCAGCACCGGGAGGGGACGGCAAGAGACCCAGTACTTC,CASTGRGRQETQYF
TRBV5-1,TRBJ1-1,TRBD1,NA,TGCGCCAGCAGCTCGGGACAGGAGAACACTGAAGCTTTCTTT,CASSSGQENTEAFF
TRBV6-1,TRBJ2-7,TRBD2,NA,TGTGCCAGCAGTGAACTCCCTAGCGGGGGGCCCCTCCCCCGGGAGCAGTACTTC,CASSELPSGGPLPREQYF
TRBV19,TRBJ2-7,TRBD1,NA,TGTGCCAGTGCCAGGGACAGAAATTCCTACGAGCAGTACTTC,CASARDRNSYEQYF
TRBV19,TRBJ1-2,TRBD1,NA,TGTGCCAGTACCCCTGGGGACAGGGATGGCGGCTACACCTTC,CASTPGDRDGGYTF
TRBV4-1,TRBJ2-5,TRBD2,NA,TGCGCCAGCAGCCAAGAGTGGACTAGCGGAAAAGAGACCCAGTACTTC,CASSQEWTSGKETQYF
TRBV18,TRBJ2-5,NA,NA,TGTGCCAGCTCACCACCGAGAGAGACCCAGTACTTC,CASSPPRETQYF
TRBV5-1,TRBJ2-3,NA,few,TGCGCCAGCACCACTCCCTCTAGCACAGATACGCAGTATTTT,CASTTPSSTDTQYF
TRBV5-1,TRBJ2-5,NA,NA,TGCGCCAGCAGCTGGGCGGGGCCCGGAGAGACCCAGTACTTC,CASSWAGPGETQYF
TRBV5-1,TRBJ2-2,NA,NA,TGCGCCAGCAGCCCACAGGGAACGAGTACCGGGGAGCTGTTTTTT,CASSPQGTSTGELFF
TRBV2,TRBJ2-1,TRBD1,NA,TGTGCCAGCAGGGATAAAACCGGGACAGGGTTTCCCTACAATGAGCAGTTCTTC,CASRDKTGTGFPYNEQFF
TRBV5-4,TRBJ1-5,NA,NA,TGTGCCAGCAGCTCATCGGGCAATCAGCCCCAGCATTTT,CASSSSGNQPQHF
TRBV5-5,TRBJ2-2,TRBD1,once,TGTGCCAGCAGCTGGGGGACAGGAGGGACCGGGGAGCTGTTTTTT,CASSWGTGGTGELFF
TRBV5-1,TRBJ2-3,TRBD2,NA,TGCGCCAGCAGCTTAAGCGGGGGGTTCGATACGCAGTATTTT,CASSLSGGFDTQYF
TRBV4-2,TRBJ2-1,NA,NA,TGTGCCAGCAGCCACCGAGACGGCGGCTTTCCTGAGCAGTTCTTC,CASSHRDGGFPEQFF
TRBV2,TRBJ2-7,TRBD2,few,TGTGCCAGCCAGACTAGCGAGTCCTACGAGCAGTACTTC,CASQTSESYEQYF
TRBV14,TRBJ2-3,TRBD2,once,TGTGCCAGCAGTCGGACTAGCGGAGGGTGGGGCCGGACAGATACGCAGTATTTT,CASSRTSGGWGRTDTQYF
TRBV4-2,TRBJ2-4,TRBD1,NA,TGTGCCAGCAGCCAAGCGGGACAGACAAACATTCAGTACTTC,CASSQAGQTNIQYF
TRBV6-1,TRBJ2-1,TRBD2,NA,TGTGCCAGCAGGGCTAGCGGGGGCAATGAGCAGTTCTTC,CASRASGGNEQFF
TRBV27,TRBJ1-3,NA,NA,TGTGCCAGCAGTCCGACAGGATCCTCTGGAAACACCATATATTTT,CASSPTGSSGNTIYF
TRBV6-6,TRBJ2-2,NA,NA,TGTGCCAGCAGTTATTTGGGGGCGGACGGGGAGCTGTTTTTT,CASSYLGADGELFF
TRBV7-2,TRBJ2-7,NA,few,TGTGCCAGCAGCTTAGACGTATCTCCCCTCCGGGAGCAGTACTTC,CASSLDVSPLREQYF
TRBV5-1,TRBJ1-2,TRBD1,NA,TGCGCCAGCAGCCCCGACAGGGGGGGTTACGGCTACACCTTC,CASSPDRGGYGYTF
TRBV7-2,TRBJ2-5,TRBD2,NA,TGTGCCAGCAGCTCACCTTACGGGGGGGGAGGGGAGACCCAGTACTTC,CASSSPYGGGGETQYF
TRBV29-1,TRBJ2-1,TRBD2,NA,TGCAGCGCCACTAGCGGGGTCTACAATGAGCAGTTCTTC,CSATSGVYNEQFF
TRBV19,TRBJ2-3,NA,NA,TGTGCCAGTATGTCCTTAGAGGGGGGGGATCGCGCGCAGTATTTT,CASMSLEGGDRAQYF